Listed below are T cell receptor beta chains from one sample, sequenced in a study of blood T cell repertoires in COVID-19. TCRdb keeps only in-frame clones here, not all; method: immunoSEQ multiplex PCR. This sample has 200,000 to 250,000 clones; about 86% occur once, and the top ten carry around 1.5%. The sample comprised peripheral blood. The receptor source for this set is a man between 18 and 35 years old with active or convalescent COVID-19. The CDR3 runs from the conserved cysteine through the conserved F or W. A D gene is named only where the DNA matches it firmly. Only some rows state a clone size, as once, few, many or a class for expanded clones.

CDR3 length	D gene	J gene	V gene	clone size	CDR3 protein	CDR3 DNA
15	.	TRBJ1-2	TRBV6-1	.	CASSEGPGFSGGYTF	TGTGCCAGCAGTGAAGGACCAGGCTTCAGCGGAGGCTACACCTTC
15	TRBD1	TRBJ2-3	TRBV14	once	CASSQRTGVTDTQYF	TGTGCCAGCAGCCAACGGACAGGGGTAACAGATACGCAGTATTTT
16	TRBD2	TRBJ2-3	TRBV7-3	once	CASSIPISGGTDTQYF	TGTGCCAGCAGCATACCAATTAGCGGGGGCACAGATACGCAGTATTTT
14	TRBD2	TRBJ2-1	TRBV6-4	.	CASSPGLARNEQFF	TGTGCCAGCAGTCCTGGACTAGCTAGGAATGAGCAGTTCTTC
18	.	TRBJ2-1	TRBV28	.	CASSLPEGSGTPYNEQFF	TGTGCCAGCAGTTTACCAGAGGGTTCCGGGACACCCTACAATGAGCAGTTCTTC
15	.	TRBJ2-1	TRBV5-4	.	CASSLEDSSYNEQFF	TGTGCCAGCAGCTTGGAGGACAGCTCCTACAATGAGCAGTTCTTC
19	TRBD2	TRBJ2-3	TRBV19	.	CASSMVGLAGGASTDTQYF	TGTGCCAGTAGTATGGTAGGGCTAGCGGGAGGTGCTAGCACAGATACGCAGTATTTT
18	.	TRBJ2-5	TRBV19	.	CASSTGQTPLLFQETQYF	TGTGCCAGTAGTACTGGACAGACACCCCTCCTATTCCAAGAGACCCAGTACTTC
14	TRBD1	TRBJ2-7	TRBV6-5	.	CASSSTGGPYEQYF	TGTGCCAGCAGTTCCACAGGGGGCCCCTACGAGCAGTACTTC
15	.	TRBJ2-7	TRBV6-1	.	CASSEYWDKTYEQYF	TGTGCCAGCAGTGAATATTGGGACAAGACCTACGAGCAGTACTTC
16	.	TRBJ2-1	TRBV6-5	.	CASSYQIGGGHNEQFF	TGTGCCAGCAGTTACCAGATAGGGGGTGGTCACAATGAGCAGTTCTTC
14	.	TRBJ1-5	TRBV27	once	CASRAQGSSQPQHF	TGTGCCAGCAGGGCCCAGGGGAGTAGTCAGCCCCAGCATTTT
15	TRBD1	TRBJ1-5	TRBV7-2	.	CASSQGQFGNQPQHF	TGTGCCAGCAGCCAGGGACAGTTTGGCAATCAGCCCCAGCATTTT
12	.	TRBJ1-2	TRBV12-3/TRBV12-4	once	CASSSGVGGYTF	TGTGCCAGCAGTTCGGGGGTAGGAGGCTACACCTTC
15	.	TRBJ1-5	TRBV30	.	CAWTATGPRNQPQHF	TGTGCCTGGACCGCGACAGGTCCCCGTAATCAGCCCCAGCATTTT
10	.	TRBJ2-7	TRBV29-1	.	CSVAGVEQYF	TGCAGCGTCGCCGGAGTCGAGCAGTACTTC
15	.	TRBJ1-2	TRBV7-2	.	CASSRGGAGFYGYTF	TGTGCCAGCAGTAGGGGGGGCGCAGGGTTCTATGGCTACACCTTC
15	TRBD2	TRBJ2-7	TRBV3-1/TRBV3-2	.	CASSQDSGGAYEQYF	TGTGCCAGCAGCCAAGACTCGGGGGGGGCCTACGAGCAGTACTTC
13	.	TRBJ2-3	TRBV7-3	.	CASSATRRDTQYF	TGTGCCAGCAGCGCAACTAGGAGGGATACGCAGTATTTT
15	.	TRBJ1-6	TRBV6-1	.	CASSEGEGGISPLHF	TGTGCCAGCAGTGAAGGGGAGGGAGGGATTTCACCCCTCCACTTT
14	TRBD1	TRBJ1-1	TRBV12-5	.	CASGLGTGGTEAFF	TGTGCTAGTGGTTTGGGGACAGGGGGCACTGAAGCTTTCTTT
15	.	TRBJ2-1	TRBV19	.	CASSWLEPANNEQFF	TGTGCCAGTAGTTGGCTGGAGCCCGCAAACAATGAGCAGTTCTTC
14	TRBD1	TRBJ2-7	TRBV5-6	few	CASSLGQPTYEQYF	TGTGCCAGCAGCCTGGGACAGCCGACCTACGAGCAGTACTTC
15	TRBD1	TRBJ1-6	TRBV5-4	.	CASSLEGANNSPLHF	TGTGCCAGCAGCTTGGAGGGGGCGAATAATTCACCCCTCCACTTT
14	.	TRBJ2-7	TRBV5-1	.	CASSLGPGSYEQYF	TGCGCCAGCAGCTTGGGCCCGGGGTCCTACGAGCAGTACTTC
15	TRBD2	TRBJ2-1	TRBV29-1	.	CSVEGLAGSVNEQFF	TGCAGCGTTGAGGGACTAGCGGGATCGGTAAATGAGCAGTTCTTC
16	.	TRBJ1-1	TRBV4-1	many	CASSQDAAFMNTEAFF	TGCGCCAGCAGCCAAGATGCGGCCTTCATGAACACTGAAGCTTTCTTT
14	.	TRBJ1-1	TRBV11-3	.	CASSPRTGNTEAFF	TGTGCCAGCAGCCCACGGACGGGAAACACTGAAGCTTTCTTT
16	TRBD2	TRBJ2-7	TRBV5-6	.	CASSSLLTSGRSEQYF	TGTGCCAGCAGCTCTCTTCTGACTAGCGGGAGGTCCGAGCAGTACTTC
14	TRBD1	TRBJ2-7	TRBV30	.	CAWTTTGASYEQYF	TGTGCCTGGACCACGACAGGGGCCTCCTACGAGCAGTACTTC
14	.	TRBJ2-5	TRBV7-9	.	CASSLSEFQETQYF	TGTGCCAGCAGCTTATCGGAGTTCCAAGAGACCCAGTACTTC
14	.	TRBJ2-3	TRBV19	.	CASSIRGRQDTQYF	TGTGCCAGTAGTATAAGAGGGAGGCAAGATACGCAGTATTTT
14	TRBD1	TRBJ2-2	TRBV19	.	CASSGTGDTGELFF	TGTGCCAGTAGCGGGACAGGGGACACCGGGGAGCTGTTTTTT
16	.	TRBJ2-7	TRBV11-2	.	CASSLEVLRSSYEQYF	TGTGCCAGCAGCTTAGAGGTACTAAGGAGCTCCTACGAGCAGTACTTC
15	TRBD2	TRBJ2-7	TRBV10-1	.	CASSDRLAGVYEQYF	TGCGCCAGCAGTGATAGACTAGCGGGAGTCTACGAGCAGTACTTC
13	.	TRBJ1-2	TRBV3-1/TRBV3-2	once	CASSQSTGHGYTF	TGTGCCAGCAGCCAATCGACAGGCCACGGCTACACCTTC
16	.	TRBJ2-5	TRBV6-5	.	CASSYLPDRTGETQYF	TGTGCCAGCAGTTACCTACCGGACCGGACGGGGGAGACCCAGTACTTC
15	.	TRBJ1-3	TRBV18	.	CASSPGQRHGNTIYF	TGTGCCAGCTCACCCGGACAGAGGCATGGAAACACCATATATTTT
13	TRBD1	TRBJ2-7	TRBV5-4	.	CASSPGQNYEQYF	TGTGCCAGCAGCCCGGGACAGAACTACGAGCAGTACTTC
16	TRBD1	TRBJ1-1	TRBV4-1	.	CASSQRGPTGRDEAFF	TGCGCCAGCAGCCAAAGGGGTCCGACAGGGCGCGATGAAGCTTTCTTT
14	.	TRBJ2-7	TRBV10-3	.	CAISESAGVEEQYF	TGTGCCATCAGTGAGTCGGCAGGGGTGGAGGAGCAGTACTTC
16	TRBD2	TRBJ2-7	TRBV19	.	CASSGRGGELSYEQYF	TGTGCCAGTAGTGGCCGGGGGGGCGAACTTTCCTACGAGCAGTACTTC
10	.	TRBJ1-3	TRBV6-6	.	CAGGQNTIYF	TGTGCCGGCGGACAAAACACCATATATTTT
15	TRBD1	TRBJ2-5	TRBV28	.	CASSPGTGAQETQYF	TGTGCCAGCAGTCCAGGGACAGGGGCCCAAGAGACCCAGTACTTC
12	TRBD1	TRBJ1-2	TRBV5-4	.	CASSPGQVGYTF	TGTGCCAGCAGTCCAGGACAGGTTGGCTACACCTTC
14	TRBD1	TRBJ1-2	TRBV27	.	CASRGTGKFYGYTF	TGTGCCAGCAGGGGGACAGGGAAGTTCTATGGCTACACCTTC
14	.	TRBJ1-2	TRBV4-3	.	CASSQAGQSYGYTF	TGCGCCAGCAGCCAAGCCGGACAGAGCTATGGCTACACCTTC
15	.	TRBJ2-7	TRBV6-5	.	CASSYSGRPTGEQYF	TGTGCCAGCAGTTACTCAGGCAGGCCAACTGGCGAGCAGTACTTC
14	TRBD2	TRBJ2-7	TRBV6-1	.	CASSEGRGGDEQYF	TGTGCCAGCAGTGAAGGGCGGGGGGGGGACGAGCAGTACTTC
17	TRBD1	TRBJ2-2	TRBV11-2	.	CASSLGPGQTNTGELFF	TGTGCCAGCAGCTTAGGTCCGGGACAGACGAACACCGGGGAGCTGTTTTTT
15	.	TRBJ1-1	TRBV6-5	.	CASSYGLIGNTEAFF	TGTGCCAGCAGTTATGGGCTAATCGGGAACACTGAAGCTTTCTTT
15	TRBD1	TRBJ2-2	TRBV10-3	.	CATQTGTGMTGELFF	TGTGCCACCCAAACCGGGACAGGGATGACCGGGGAGCTGTTTTTT
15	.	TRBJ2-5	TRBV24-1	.	CATSDSDLPQETQYF	TGTGCCACCAGTGACTCAGACTTACCCCAAGAGACCCAGTACTTC
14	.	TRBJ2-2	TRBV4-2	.	CASSQDGWSGELFF	TGTGCCAGCAGCCAAGACGGGTGGTCCGGGGAGCTGTTTTTT